The entry that follows covers one TCR beta chain sequence. The sample comes from a study of blood T cell repertoires in COVID-19. Study context: PBMCs, B-cell-depleted T cells, or T cells were the source of the cDNA or gDNA that made up the material.

The junction had 12 bases not matched to a gene; V was cut back by 4 bases and J by 5 bases. Germline CDR1 and CDR2: SGHTS and YDEGEE. This CDR3 has 16 residues. In the source study's methods: Estimation of nucleated cell counts relied on the amplification of reference gene primers. Assay used: immunoSEQ multiplex PCR; TCRdb lists only in-frame clones, some missing. V, J and clone size derive from that table, while D and trimming were established from the DNA sequence. The sample includes more than 85,000 clones, approximately 80% seen only once; the top ten take about 9.4%. The chain combines TRBV5-8 with TRBJ2-3; 8 nucleotides line up with TRBD2. The material sequenced was peripheral blood. This clonotype was obtained from a man aged 65 to 79 with acute or convalescent COVID-19. The CDR3 spells CASSPGAGVQGDTQYF. In DNA, the CDR3 is TGTGCCAGCAGCCCTGGAGCGGGGGTTCAGGGAGATACGCAGTATTTT.